The clone carrying this T cell receptor beta chain was seen a few times. What it binds is unknown. In germline, CDR1 is SGHNT, CDR2 YYREEE (reference sequence). The CDR3 is made up of 15 amino acids. V shed 3 bases and J shed 9 bases, with 16 bases lying between them. The data derive from a study of shared clonotypes between healthy human individuals. Overall study findings and caveats: Rarefaction revealed incomplete sorted-subset sequencing despite large depth.

Assay: immunoSEQ multiplex PCR; the TCRdb copy retains only in-frame clones and omits some. The sample shows some 2,100,000 clones, 90% to 96% of them seen only once. The chain carries TRBV5-4 and TRBJ1-6, with D possibly being TRBD1 (6 bases). This receptor was identified in a man aged 18-30 years in good health. The sample consisted of naive CD4+ T cells sorted from blood. As to subset: CD45RA+ positively selected. Here the CDR3 reads CASSSPTGDASPLHF. CDR3 sequence (DNA): TGTGCCAGCAGCTCGCCGACAGGCGATGCTTCACCCCTCCACTTT.